The clone carrying this T cell receptor (beta chain) showed up just once. Its antigen is not identified. A single record per CDR3 protein comes from TCRdb applying MiXCR to the reads. This table holds approximately 1,000,000 distinct CDR3 sequences, 25% to 40% found once. CDR1 SNHLY and CDR2 FYNNEI come from the germline V gene. Losses at the gene ends were 4 bases for V and 4 bases for J; bases not matched to a gene: 2. This CDR3 contains 15 residues. This sample was included in a study of T cell repertoires in cytomegalovirus infection. Study-wide context: Public TCR beta signatures were indicative of both CMV infection and a matching HLA type.

The study, taken as a whole, reports: The response measured ex vivo was dominated by TCR beta clonotypes (HLA-C-restricted and CMV-specific).

Specimen: cultured CD8+ T cells from PBMCs, collected from culture after CMV antigen stimulation. The clonotype comes from a human donor in good health (CMV status not recorded). Some clones in this sample may be carry-over from other donors' samples. The J gene is TRBJ2-2, the V gene TRBV2, with 11 bases that match TRBD2. This CDR3 is CASSVAGGPTGELFF. CDR3 nucleotides: TGTGCCAGCAGTGTAGCGGGGGGGCCCACCGGGGAGCTGTTTTTT.